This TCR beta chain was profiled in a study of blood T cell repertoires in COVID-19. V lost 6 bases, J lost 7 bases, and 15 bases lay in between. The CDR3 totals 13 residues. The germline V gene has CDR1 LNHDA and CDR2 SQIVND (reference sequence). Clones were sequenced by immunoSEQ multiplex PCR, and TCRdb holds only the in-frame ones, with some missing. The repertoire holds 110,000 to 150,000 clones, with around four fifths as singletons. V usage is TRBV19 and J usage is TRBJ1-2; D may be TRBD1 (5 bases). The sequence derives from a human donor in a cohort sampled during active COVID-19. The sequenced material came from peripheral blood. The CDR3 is CASRTGPETGYTF. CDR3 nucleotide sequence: TGTGCCAGTAGAACAGGCCCGGAGACTGGCTACACCTTC.